The 9 T cell receptor beta chains reported below all come from one sample, sequenced in a study of T cell responses to AZD1222 COVID-19 vaccine. The repertoire was sequenced with immunoSEQ multiplex PCR; TCRdb's copy has only in-frame clones and lacks some. In the table there are more than 75,000 clones, roughly nine tenths of which are singletons. Sequenced here: peripheral blood, sampled on day 0 of AZD1222 vaccination. These receptors all stem from an adult in good health.

This chain uses TRBV6-6 with TRBJ1-2, with 8 bases aligning to TRBD1. V shed 4 bases, J shed 7 bases, and the junction held 8 bases outside the gene matches. This CDR3 is built from 14 residues. Germline-derived CDR1 and CDR2 are MNHNY and SVGAGI (reference sequence). The CDR3 protein is CASSSIDRGSGYTF. DNA for the CDR3: TGTGCCAGCAGTTCGATTGACAGGGGTAGTGGCTACACCTTC.

The V gene is TRBV10-2, the J gene TRBJ1-1; possibly TRBD1 for D (5 bases). The length of the CDR3 is 11 residues. Germline-derived CDR1 and CDR2 are WSHSY and SAAADI. The ends were cut back, 7 bases at V and 8 bases at J, with 11 bases in the middle. This chain's CDR3 is CASKRRTEAFF. The CDR3 coding sequence is TGCGCCAGCAAGCGACGGACAGAAGCTTTCTTT.

The chain recombines TRBV27 with TRBJ1-5; no clear D. Germline assignment: CDR1 MNHEY and CDR2 SMNVEV (reference sequence). CDR3 length equals 14 residues. V lost 5 bases and J lost 5, with 13 bases in between. CDR3 DNA: TGTGCCAGCAGTCCATACGGTGGAGATCAGCCCCAGCATTTT. It specifies CASSPYGGDQPQHF.

This clone has just a few counts. V usage is TRBV5-6 and J usage is TRBJ2-3; TRBD1 matches 9 bases. V lost 4 bases to trimming and J lost 7 bases; unmatched junction nucleotides: 10. Germline values: CDR1 SGHDT, CDR2 YYEEEE. This CDR3 comprises 15 residues. Written as DNA, the CDR3 is TGTGCCAGCAGCCCGGAGGGACAGGGTCGAAATACGCAGTATTTT. It is translated as CASSPEGQGRNTQYF.

The rearrangement uses TRBV10-3 and TRBJ2-7, with D perhaps matching TRBD2 (6 bases). Trimming removed 4 bases from V and 1 base from J, with 11 bases in between. The CDR3 consists of 14 residues. Germline CDR1 ENHRY, CDR2 SYGVKD. DNA for the CDR3: TGTGCCATCAGTGGGGGTAGCGGTTCCTACGAGCAGTACTTC. Translated, it gives CAISGGSGSYEQYF.

The CDR3 region has the DNA TGTGCCAGCAGTGACGGCGGGGACGGTTCGCGTGAGCAGTTCTTC. Translated: CASSDGGDGSREQFF. The J gene is TRBJ2-1, the V gene TRBV2, with D maybe TRBD2 (6 bases). In germline, CDR1 is SNHLY, CDR2 FYNNEI. Trimming pared 3 bases from V and 9 bases from J, leaving 18 bases between. The length of the CDR3 is 15 residues.

V is TRBV2 and J is TRBJ2-7, with 16 bases fitting TRBD2. V trimming: 9 bases; J trimming: 2 bases; junction bases outside the gene matches: 7. Germline V gene data show CDR1 as SNHLY and CDR2 as FYNNEI. The CDR3 covers 16 residues. CDR3 sequence: CARQAGLAGGPYEQYF. The CDR3 DNA sequence: TGTGCCAGACAGGCGGGACTAGCGGGAGGGCCCTACGAGCAGTACTTC.

Only one count was recorded for this clone. The chain links TRBV30 to TRBJ2-7; perhaps TRBD2 as D (6 bases). Trimming cost V 0 bases and J 5 bases, with 14 bases left between them. CDR3 size: 14 residues. Germline-derived CDR1 and CDR2 are GTSNPN and SVGIG (reference sequence). This chain's CDR3 is CAWSVGGSKDEQYF. The CDR3 DNA reads TGTGCCTGGAGTGTAGGAGGGAGTAAGGACGAGCAGTACTTC. Combining the CDR3 with reference TRBV30 and TRBJ2-7 gives the whole variable domain SQTIHQWPATLVQPVGSPLSLECTVEGTSNPNLYWYRQAAGRGLQLLFYSVGIGQISSEVPQNLSASRPQDRQFILSSKKLLLSDSGFYLCAWSVGGSKDEQYFGPGTRLTVT.

The rearrangement joins TRBV6-1 to TRBJ2-7, with a possible D match to TRBD2 (5 bases). The germline V and J ends were trimmed by 0 bases and 3 bases, with 15 bases remaining between them. Germline-derived CDR1 and CDR2 are MNHNS and SASEGT. The CDR3 totals 16 residues. For the CDR3, the DNA is TGTGCCAGCAGTGAAGCGGCAGGAGGAAGCGGCTACGAGCAGTACTTC. It yields the protein CASSEAAGGSGYEQYF.